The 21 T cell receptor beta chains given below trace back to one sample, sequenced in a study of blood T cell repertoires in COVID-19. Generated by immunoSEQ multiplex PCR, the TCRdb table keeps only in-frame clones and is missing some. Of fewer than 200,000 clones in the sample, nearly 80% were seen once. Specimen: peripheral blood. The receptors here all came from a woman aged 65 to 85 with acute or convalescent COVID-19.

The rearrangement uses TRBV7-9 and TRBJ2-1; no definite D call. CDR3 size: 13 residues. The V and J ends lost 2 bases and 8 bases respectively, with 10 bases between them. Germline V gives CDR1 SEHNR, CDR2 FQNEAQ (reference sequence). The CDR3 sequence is CASSLPPNDEQFF. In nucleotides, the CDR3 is TGTGCCAGCAGCTTACCCCCAAATGATGAGCAGTTCTTC. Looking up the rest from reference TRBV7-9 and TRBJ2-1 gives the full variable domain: DTGVSQNPRHKITKRGQNVTFRCDPISEHNRLYWYRQTLGQGPEFLTYFQNEAQLEKSRLLSDRFSAERPKGSFSTLEIQRTEQGDSAMYLCASSLPPNDEQFFGPGTRLTVL.

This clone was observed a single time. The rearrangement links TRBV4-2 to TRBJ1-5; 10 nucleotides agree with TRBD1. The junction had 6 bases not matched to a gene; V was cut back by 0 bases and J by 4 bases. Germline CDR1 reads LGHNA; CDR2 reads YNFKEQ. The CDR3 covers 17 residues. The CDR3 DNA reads TGTGCCAGCAGCCAAGAGACAGGGGGCCGTACGAATCAGCCCCAGCATTTT. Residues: CASSQETGGRTNQPQHF.

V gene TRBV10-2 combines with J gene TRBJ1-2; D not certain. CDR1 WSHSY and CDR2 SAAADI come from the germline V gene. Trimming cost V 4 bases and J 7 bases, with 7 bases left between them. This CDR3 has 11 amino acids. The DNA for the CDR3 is TGCGCCAGCAGTGGAGGTTTTGGCTACACCTTC. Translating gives CASSGGFGYTF.

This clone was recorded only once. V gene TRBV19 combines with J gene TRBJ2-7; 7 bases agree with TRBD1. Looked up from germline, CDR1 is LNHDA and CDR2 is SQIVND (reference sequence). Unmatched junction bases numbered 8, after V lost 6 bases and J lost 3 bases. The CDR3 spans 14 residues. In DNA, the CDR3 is TGTGCCAGTAGCGTGGACAGGTCCTACTACGAGCAGTACTTC. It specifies CASSVDRSYYEQYF.

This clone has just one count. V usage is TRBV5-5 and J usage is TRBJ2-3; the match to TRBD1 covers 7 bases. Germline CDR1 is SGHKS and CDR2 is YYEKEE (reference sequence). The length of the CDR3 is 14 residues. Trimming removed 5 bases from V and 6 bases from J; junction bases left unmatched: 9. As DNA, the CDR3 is TGTGCCAGCAGTCAGACAGGGAGTCACGATACGCAGTATTTT. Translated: CASSQTGSHDTQYF.

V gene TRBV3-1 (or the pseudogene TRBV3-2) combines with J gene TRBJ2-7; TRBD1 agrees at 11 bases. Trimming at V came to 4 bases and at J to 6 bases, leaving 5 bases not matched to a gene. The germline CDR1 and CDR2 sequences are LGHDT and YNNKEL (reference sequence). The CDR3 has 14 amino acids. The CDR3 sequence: CASSPRDRGAEQYF. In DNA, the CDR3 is TGTGCCAGCAGCCCAAGGGACAGGGGGGCCGAGCAGTACTTC.

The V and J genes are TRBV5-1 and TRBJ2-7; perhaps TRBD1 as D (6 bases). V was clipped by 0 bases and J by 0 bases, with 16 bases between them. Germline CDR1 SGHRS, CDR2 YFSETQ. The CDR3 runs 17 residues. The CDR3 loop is CASSLVRAQGVSYEQYF. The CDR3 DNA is TGCGCCAGCAGCTTGGTACGGGCACAGGGTGTCTCCTACGAGCAGTACTTC.

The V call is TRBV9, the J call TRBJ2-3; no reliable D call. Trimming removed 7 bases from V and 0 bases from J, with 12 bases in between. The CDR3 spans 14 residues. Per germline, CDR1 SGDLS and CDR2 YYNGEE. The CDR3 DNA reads TGTGCCAGCGGATTCACGACTAGCACAGATACGCAGTATTTT. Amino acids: CASGFTTSTDTQYF.

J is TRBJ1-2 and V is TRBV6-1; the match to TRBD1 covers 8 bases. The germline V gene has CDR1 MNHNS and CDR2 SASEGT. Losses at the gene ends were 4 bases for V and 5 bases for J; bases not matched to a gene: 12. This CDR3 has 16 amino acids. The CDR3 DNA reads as TGTGCCAGCAGTGTAGGGCAGGGGGCAACGTTTTATGGCTACACCTTC. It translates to CASSVGQGATFYGYTF.

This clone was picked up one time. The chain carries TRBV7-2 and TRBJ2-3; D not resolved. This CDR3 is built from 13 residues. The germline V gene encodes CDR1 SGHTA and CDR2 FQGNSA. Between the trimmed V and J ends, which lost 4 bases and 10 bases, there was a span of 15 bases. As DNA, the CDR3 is TGTGCCAGCAGCTCCCTTAGTATCGATCCGCAGTATTTT. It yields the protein CASSSLSIDPQYF.

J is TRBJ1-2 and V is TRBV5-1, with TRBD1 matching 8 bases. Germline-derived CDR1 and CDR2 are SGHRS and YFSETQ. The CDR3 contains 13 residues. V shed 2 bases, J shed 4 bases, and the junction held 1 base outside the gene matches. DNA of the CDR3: TGCGCCAGCAGCTTTACAGGGGGCTATGGCTACACCTTC. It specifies CASSFTGGYGYTF.

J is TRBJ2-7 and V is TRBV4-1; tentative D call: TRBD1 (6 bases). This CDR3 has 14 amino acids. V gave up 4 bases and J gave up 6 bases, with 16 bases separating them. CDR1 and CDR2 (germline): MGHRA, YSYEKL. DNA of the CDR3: TGCGCCAGCAGCCTAAATTACAGGGTTGGCGAGCAGTACTTC. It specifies CASSLNYRVGEQYF.

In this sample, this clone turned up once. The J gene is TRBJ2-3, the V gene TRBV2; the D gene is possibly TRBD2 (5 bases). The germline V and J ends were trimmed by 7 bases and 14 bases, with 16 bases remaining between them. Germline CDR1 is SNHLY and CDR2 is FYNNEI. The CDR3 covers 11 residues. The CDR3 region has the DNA TGTGCCAGCAAGTTTGAGGGAGCACCGTATTTT. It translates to CASKFEGAPYF.

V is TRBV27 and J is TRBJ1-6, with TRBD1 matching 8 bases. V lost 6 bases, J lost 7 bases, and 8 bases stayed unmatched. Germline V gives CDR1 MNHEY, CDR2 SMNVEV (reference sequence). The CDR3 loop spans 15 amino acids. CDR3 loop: CASRNQGAKNSPLHF. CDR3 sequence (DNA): TGTGCCAGCAGGAACCAGGGGGCGAAAAATTCACCCCTCCACTTT.

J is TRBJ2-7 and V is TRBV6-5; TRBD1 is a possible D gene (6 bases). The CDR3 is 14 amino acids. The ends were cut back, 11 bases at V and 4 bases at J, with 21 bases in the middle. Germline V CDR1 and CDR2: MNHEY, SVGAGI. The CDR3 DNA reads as TGTGCCGGAGGTTTCGTCGGGACACCTTACGAGCAGTACTTC. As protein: CAGGFVGTPYEQYF.

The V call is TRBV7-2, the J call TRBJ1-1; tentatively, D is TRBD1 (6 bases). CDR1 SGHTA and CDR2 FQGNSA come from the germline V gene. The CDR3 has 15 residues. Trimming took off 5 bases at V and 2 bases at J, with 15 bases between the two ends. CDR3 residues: CASSIVAGANTEAFF. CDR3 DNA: TGTGCCAGCAGCATAGTGGCGGGGGCAAACACTGAAGCTTTCTTT. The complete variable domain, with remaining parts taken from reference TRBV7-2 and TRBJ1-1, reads GAGVSQSPSNKVTEKGKDVELRCDPISGHTALYWYRQSLGQGLEFLIYFQGNSAPDKSGLPSDRFSAERTGGSVSTLTIQRTQQEDSAVYLCASSIVAGANTEAFFGQGTRLTVV.

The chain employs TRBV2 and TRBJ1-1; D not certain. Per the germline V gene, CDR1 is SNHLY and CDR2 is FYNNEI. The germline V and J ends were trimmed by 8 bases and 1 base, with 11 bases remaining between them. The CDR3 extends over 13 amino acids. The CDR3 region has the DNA TGTGCCAGCGCAGTATCCAGGAACACTGAAGCTTTCTTT. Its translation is CASAVSRNTEAFF. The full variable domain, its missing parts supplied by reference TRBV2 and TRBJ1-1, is EPEVTQTPSHQVTQMGQEVILRCVPISNHLYFYWYRQILGQKVEFLVSFYNNEISEKSEIFDDQFSVERPDGSNFTLKIRSTKLEDSAMYFCASAVSRNTEAFFGQGTRLTVV.

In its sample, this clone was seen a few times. The CDR3 protein is CASSFRTGDAGNTIYF. Written as DNA, the CDR3 is TGTGCCAGCAGCTTCCGGACAGGGGATGCTGGAAACACCATATATTTT. This rearrangement joins TRBV9 to TRBJ1-3, with 9 bases that match TRBD1. The V gene end was trimmed by 4 bases and the J gene end by 2 bases; junction bases not matched to a gene: 7. The length of the CDR3 is 16 residues. Germline-derived CDR1 and CDR2 are SGDLS and YYNGEE. The complete variable domain, with remaining parts taken from reference TRBV9 and TRBJ1-3, reads DSGVTQTPKHLITATGQRVTLRCSPRSGDLSVYWYQQSLDQGLQFLIQYYNGEERAKGNILERFSAQQFPDLHSELNLSSLELGDSALYFCASSFRTGDAGNTIYFGEGSWLTVV.

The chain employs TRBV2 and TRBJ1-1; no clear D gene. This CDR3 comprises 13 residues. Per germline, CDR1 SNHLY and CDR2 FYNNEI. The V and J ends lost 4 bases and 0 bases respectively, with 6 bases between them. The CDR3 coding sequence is TGTGCCAGCAGTGTGTTCATGAACACTGAAGCTTTCTTT. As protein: CASSVFMNTEAFF.

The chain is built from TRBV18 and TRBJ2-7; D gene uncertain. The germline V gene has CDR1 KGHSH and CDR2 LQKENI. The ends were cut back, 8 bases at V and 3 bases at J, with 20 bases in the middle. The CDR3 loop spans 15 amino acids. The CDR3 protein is CASATMSGNLYEQYF. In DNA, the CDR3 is TGTGCCAGCGCCACCATGTCGGGTAATCTCTACGAGCAGTACTTC.

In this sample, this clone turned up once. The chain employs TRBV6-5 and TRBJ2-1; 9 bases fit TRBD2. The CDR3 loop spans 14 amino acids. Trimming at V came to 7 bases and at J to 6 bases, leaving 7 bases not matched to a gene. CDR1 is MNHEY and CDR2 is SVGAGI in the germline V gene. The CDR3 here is CASNGGRESNEQFF. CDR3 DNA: TGTGCCAGCAATGGCGGGAGGGAGTCCAATGAGCAGTTCTTC.